This TCR beta chain comes out of a study of blood T cell repertoires in COVID-19. This CDR3 has 17 amino acids. Germline V gives CDR1 SGDLS, CDR2 YYNGEE. Trimming removed 0 bases from V and 4 bases from J; junction bases left unmatched: 9. Source study methods: From reference gene primer amplification, estimates of nucleated cell counts were derived. Profiling relied on immunoSEQ multiplex PCR, and the TCRdb table lists in-frame clones only, not all of them. The V and J calls and clone size are taken from that table; D and trimming were inferred from the DNA. The sample yields a few hundred thousand clones, 85% to 90% seen once.

Sequencing was done on a sample of peripheral blood. This receptor was taken from a woman between 40 and 50 years old with acute or convalescent COVID-19. This chain joins TRBV9 and TRBJ2-5; 10 bases match TRBD2. CDR3 sequence reads: CASSVGASGGAGETQYF. DNA for the CDR3: TGTGCCAGCAGCGTAGGAGCCAGCGGGGGGGCCGGAGAGACCCAGTACTTC.